One and the same sample provided the 9 T cell receptor beta chains below, sequenced in a study of chemoradiotherapy in HPV16-positive cancers. Sequencing used immunoSEQ multiplex PCR; TCRdb keeps in-frame clones, though not all of them. The sample holds some 31,000 clones; around 90% are singletons and the top ten take roughly a fifth. This sample comprised blood, obtained from a patient who underwent chemoradiotherapy. These receptors were collected from a human donor with HPV-associated anogenital cancer.

The chain carries TRBV18 and TRBJ2-3; 8 bases line up with TRBD1. Germline V gene sequence: CDR1 KGHSH, CDR2 LQKENI. This CDR3 is built from 15 residues. Trimming took 3 bases from V and 6 from J; bases not matched to a gene: 8. CDR3: CASSPTGQGMDTQYF. Here the CDR3 DNA reads TGTGCCAGCTCACCGACAGGACAGGGCATGGATACGCAGTATTTT. Full variable domain (rest looked up from reference TRBV18 and TRBJ2-3): NAGVMQNPRHLVRRRGQEARLRCSPMKGHSHVYWYRQLPEEGLKFMVYLQKENIIDESGMPKERFSAEFPKEGPSILRIQQVVRGDSAAYFCASSPTGQGMDTQYFGPGTRLTVL.

The chain carries TRBV19 and TRBJ1-3; D is uncertain. Germline CDR1 and CDR2: LNHDA and SQIVND (reference sequence). The CDR3 runs 15 residues. Trimming removed 6 bases from V and 0 bases from J, with 12 bases in between. CDR3 amino acids: CASRYGSVSGNTIYF. As DNA, the CDR3 is TGTGCCAGTAGGTATGGGTCAGTCTCTGGAAACACCATATATTTT. Complete variable domain (other parts from reference TRBV19 and TRBJ1-3): DGGITQSPKYLFRKEGQNVTLSCEQNLNHDAMYWYRQDPGQGLRLIYYSQIVNDFQKGDIAEGYSVSREKKESFPLTVTSAQKNPTAFYLCASRYGSVSGNTIYFGEGSWLTVV.

This clone was seen a handful of times. The chain couples TRBV5-4 to TRBJ1-1, with D unclear. The CDR3 extends over 14 amino acids. CDR1 SGHNT and CDR2 YYREEE come from the germline V gene (reference sequence). The V and J ends lost 4 bases and 0 bases respectively, with 10 bases between them. CDR3 bases: TGTGCCAGCAGCCGGGAGTACATGAACACTGAAGCTTTCTTT. It yields the protein CASSREYMNTEAFF.

The CDR3 loop is CASSLLSPINSYNEQFF. The CDR3 region has the DNA TGTGCCAGCAGCTTATTATCCCCGATCAACTCCTACAATGAGCAGTTCTTC. The J gene is TRBJ2-1, the V gene TRBV7-2; D call uncertain. Per the germline V gene, CDR1 is SGHTA and CDR2 is FQGNSA. The CDR3 consists of 17 residues. V gave up 2 bases and J gave up 0 bases, with 14 bases separating them.

The genes are TRBV5-1 and TRBJ2-3, with TRBD1 identical over 9 bases. The CDR3 runs 15 residues. Germline-derived CDR1 and CDR2 are SGHRS and YFSETQ. V shed 3 bases, J shed 0 bases, and the junction held 2 bases outside the gene matches. CDR3 sequence: CASSSGQGSTDTQYF. CDR3 nucleotides: TGCGCCAGCAGCTCCGGACAGGGGAGCACAGATACGCAGTATTTT.

This clone was detected only once. The V gene is TRBV15, the J gene TRBJ1-2, with 8 bases fitting TRBD1. Germline loops: CDR1 LNHNV, CDR2 YYDKDF (reference sequence). The junction had 6 bases not matched to a gene; V was cut back by 3 bases and J by 3 bases. This CDR3 has 15 amino acids. CDR3 in DNA: TGTGCCACCAGCAGGGACCAGGGGGCGTACTATGGCTACACCTTC. It encodes CATSRDQGAYYGYTF.

This chain connects TRBV5-1 to TRBJ2-3, with 7 bases lining up with TRBD2. Trimming removed 0 bases from V and 0 bases from J; junction bases left unmatched: 19. Germline values: CDR1 SGHRS, CDR2 YFSETQ. This CDR3 comprises 21 residues. CDR3 amino acids: CASSLALVSIQASGSTDTQYF. As DNA, the CDR3 is TGCGCCAGCAGCTTGGCCCTGGTCTCAATCCAGGCTAGCGGTAGCACAGATACGCAGTATTTT.

The rearrangement uses TRBV7-2 and TRBJ2-3; 11 bases fit TRBD2. The CDR3 contains 14 residues. From germline, CDR1 is SGHTA and CDR2 FQGNSA. Trimming took 1 base from V and 6 from J; bases not matched to a gene: 0. The CDR3 reads CASSLGTSGDTQYF. The DNA of the CDR3 is TGTGCCAGCAGCTTAGGGACTAGCGGGGATACGCAGTATTTT.

The chain uses TRBV6-6 and TRBJ2-2; unclear D gene. The V gene lost 4 bases and the J gene lost 1 base, with 4 bases spanning the gap. CDR3 size: 13 residues. CDR1 MNHNY and CDR2 SVGAGI come from the germline V gene (reference sequence). Written as DNA, the CDR3 is TGTGCCAGCAGTTGGGAGAACACCGGGGAGCTGTTTTTT. Its translation: CASSWENTGELFF.